This passage covers 25 T cell receptor beta chains from one sample sequenced in a study of blood T cell repertoires in COVID-19 (dated by TCRdb to between 2020 and 2021). The method was the immunoSEQ multiplex PCR assay. In TCRdb, the immuneACCESS table is reduced to in-frame sequences with V and J assigned. These tables do not hold every clone; where another copy was compared, an unresolved V gene accounts for under half, and the others remain unexplained. The sample profile shows fewer than 250,000 clones; about nine tenths of them were found once. Clones ranked in the top ten supply approximately 7.3% of the sample. The sample taken for sequencing was PBMCs or T cells enriched from blood (not recorded which). These receptors were obtained from a man younger than 45 in a cohort exposed to, infected with or recovered from COVID-19 (not recorded which).

The V gene is TRBV7-8, the J gene TRBJ2-7, with 9 nucleotides matching TRBD2. The CDR3 has 15 amino acids. Germline V lookup: CDR1 SGHVS, CDR2 FQNEAQ. With 5 bases clipped from V and 4 bases from J, the junction kept 9 bases outside the gene matches. In DNA, the CDR3 is TGTGCCAGCAGCCCTAAAAGACTAGCGGTGTACGAGCAGTACTTC. This translates into CASSPKRLAVYEQYF.

At least ten counts were recorded for this clone. The J gene is TRBJ2-3, the V gene TRBV6-4; 11 bases fit TRBD2. There are 15 residues in the CDR3. The V segment lost 5 bases and the J segment 2 bases; nucleotides outside the gene matches: 3. Germline V gene lookup returns CDR1 MRHNA and CDR2 SNTAGT. The CDR3 reads CASSSTSGNTDTQYF. CDR3 DNA sequence: TGTGCCAGCAGTTCGACTAGCGGGAACACAGATACGCAGTATTTT.

The chain recombines TRBV28 with TRBJ2-3, with TRBD2 matching over 7 bases. With V trimmed by 5 bases and J by 3 bases, 14 bases remained unmatched. The CDR3 is 17 amino acids. CDR1 and CDR2 (germline): MDHEN, SYDVKM. The CDR3 coding sequence is TGTGCCAGCAGTCCACCCCCCAGGGACTACAAGACAGATACGCAGTATTTT. Amino acid sequence: CASSPPPRDYKTDTQYF.

The rearrangement uses TRBV27 and TRBJ2-7, with D possibly being TRBD2 (6 bases). Germline CDR1 is MNHEY and CDR2 is SMNVEV (reference sequence). The CDR3 runs to 15 residues. V was cut by 8 bases and J by 2 bases, with 19 bases left in between. The CDR3 region is CASGRTIKPPYEQYF. The CDR3 DNA reads as TGTGCCAGCGGGAGGACGATAAAACCTCCCTACGAGCAGTACTTC.

CDR3 DNA: TGCGCCAGCAGCTTTCGTAGACCTCGGAAGGGGACTGAAGCTTTCTTT. Translated, it gives CASSFRRPRKGTEAFF. This chain joins TRBV5-1 and TRBJ1-1; maybe TRBD1 (5 bases). In germline, CDR1 is SGHRS, CDR2 YFSETQ. Trimming left V 2 bases short and J 5 bases short, with 19 bases between. The CDR3 length is 16 residues.

CDR3 sequence: CASSEGWGTGYYEQYF. In DNA, the CDR3 is TGTGCCAGCAGCGAGGGGTGGGGGACAGGGTACTACGAGCAGTACTTC. This chain connects TRBV9 to TRBJ2-7; TRBD1 matches 9 bases. CDR1 and CDR2 from the germline V gene are SGDLS and YYNGEE. The CDR3 covers 16 residues. The V gene end was trimmed by 3 bases and the J gene end by 3 bases; junction bases not matched to a gene: 10.

The CDR3 DNA sequence: TGCAGCGTTGATGCCGGGGGTTTGGAAAAACTGTTTTTT. Its translation: CSVDAGGLEKLFF. The V and J genes are TRBV29-1 and TRBJ1-4; a weak D match, TRBD1 (5 bases). This CDR3 comprises 13 residues. Germline-derived CDR1 and CDR2 are SQVTM and ANQGSEA. Trimming pared 3 bases from V and 8 bases from J, leaving 13 bases between.

V gene TRBV25-1 combines with J gene TRBJ1-6, with 7 bases that match TRBD1. This CDR3 spans 14 amino acids. Germline loops: CDR1 MGHDK, CDR2 SYGVNS. J lost 10 bases, V lost 5 bases, and 8 bases had no gene match. CDR3: CASSLTGERSPLHF. The CDR3 coding sequence is TGTGCCAGCAGTCTTACAGGGGAACGCTCACCCCTCCACTTT.

V usage is TRBV24-1 and J usage is TRBJ1-4; the match to TRBD1 covers 9 bases. Germline CDR1 and CDR2: KGHDR and SFDVKD. The trim removed 3 bases at V and 5 bases at J, leaving 3 bases unmatched. The length of the CDR3 is 15 residues. CDR3 sequence (DNA): TGTGCCACCAGTGATGTCGGGACAGGGAATGAAAAACTGTTTTTT. Protein: CATSDVGTGNEKLFF.

V and J are TRBV27 and TRBJ2-1; 11 bases are a match to TRBD2. Germline CDR1 is MNHEY and CDR2 is SMNVEV (reference sequence). The CDR3 covers 18 residues. Unmatched junction bases numbered 12, after V lost 4 bases and J lost 4 bases. The DNA of the CDR3 is TGTGCCAGCAGTTCCCTTCCCCCACTAGCGGGAGAATACAATGAGCAGTTCTTC. Translation gives CASSSLPPLAGEYNEQFF.

The CDR3 loop is CASSLAGPYEQYF. CDR3 nucleotides: TGTGCCAGCAGTTTAGCGGGACCCTACGAGCAGTACTTC. The rearrangement joins TRBV27 to TRBJ2-7, with a possible D match to TRBD2 (6 bases). Germline V CDR1 and CDR2: MNHEY, SMNVEV (reference sequence). Between the trimmed V and J ends, which lost 2 bases and 2 bases, there was a span of 7 bases. The CDR3 sequence is 13 residues long.

J is TRBJ2-1 and V is TRBV3-1 (or the pseudogene TRBV3-2), with D maybe TRBD2 (5 bases). This CDR3 spans 13 amino acids. Germline CDR1 reads LGHDT; CDR2 reads YNNKEL (reference sequence). V dropped 7 bases and J dropped 2 bases, with 9 bases sitting between them. This chain's CDR3 is CASTGKPYNEQFF. The CDR3 coding sequence is TGTGCCAGCACCGGGAAGCCCTACAATGAGCAGTTCTTC.

This clone has only a few counts. The chain links TRBV3-1 (or the pseudogene TRBV3-2) to TRBJ2-3; no clear D gene. Trimming shortened V by 2 bases and J by 2 bases, and 17 bases separated the two germline ends. CDR1 and CDR2 (germline): LGHDT, YNNKEL (reference sequence). The CDR3 length is 17 residues. The CDR3 sequence is CASSQPASPITTDTQYF. The CDR3 DNA follows: TGTGCCAGCAGCCAACCTGCTTCGCCTATAACCACAGATACGCAGTATTTT.

This clone was seen a single time. This chain links TRBV7-3 with TRBJ2-2; D is uncertain. The CDR3 length is 13 residues. CDR1 and CDR2 from the germline V gene are SGHTA and FQGTGA. The ends were cut back, 8 bases at V and 4 bases at J, with 11 bases in the middle. In DNA form, the CDR3 reads TGTGCCAGCGCTCCACAGTCCACCGGGGAGCTGTTTTTT. Its protein product is CASAPQSTGELFF.

The chain has TRBV11-3 and TRBJ2-5; 15 bases agree with TRBD2. The J segment lost 5 bases and the V segment lost 3 bases, leaving 13 bases of the junction unmatched. Germline V gene lookup returns CDR1 SGHNT and CDR2 YENEEA. The CDR3 spans 19 residues. The CDR3 sequence: CASSFGLAGGLFSSETQYF. CDR3 DNA: TGTGCCAGCAGCTTCGGACTAGCGGGAGGGCTGTTCTCGTCGGAGACCCAGTACTTC.

The V call is TRBV19, the J call TRBJ2-2, with TRBD2 as a possible D gene (5 bases). This CDR3 contains 14 residues. V was cut by 5 bases and J by 0 bases, with 7 bases left in between. CDR1 and CDR2 (germline): LNHDA, SQIVND (reference sequence). CDR3 bases: TGTGCCAGTAGTGCCGGGGCGAACACCGGGGAGCTGTTTTTT. Its protein product is CASSAGANTGELFF.

The J gene is TRBJ2-7, the V gene TRBV6-1; 13 positions match TRBD2. This CDR3 spans 16 amino acids. Germline V gene data show CDR1 as MNHNS and CDR2 as SASEGT. V dropped 4 bases and J dropped 2; count of bases not matched to a gene: 5. CDR3 nucleotides: TGTGCCAGCAGTGTAAGACTAGCGGGAGGCCCCTACGAGCAGTACTTC. Translated, it gives CASSVRLAGGPYEQYF.

The rearrangement links TRBV28 to TRBJ1-2; maybe TRBD1 (5 bases). Germline loops: CDR1 MDHEN, CDR2 SYDVKM. The CDR3 runs 11 residues. Trimming removed 7 bases from V and 11 bases from J, with 14 bases in between. The CDR3 DNA reads as TGTGCCAGCACCTCCCAGACAGCATACACCTTC. It specifies CASTSQTAYTF.

V gene TRBV5-1 combines with J gene TRBJ2-7; 7 bases fit TRBD2. The germline V gene has CDR1 SGHRS and CDR2 YFSETQ. J lost 7 bases, V lost 4 bases, and 20 bases had no gene match. The CDR3 extends over 17 amino acids. CDR3 in DNA: TGCGCCAGCAGCCCGGAGGGGACTACAACCTACTCAAAAGAGCAGTACTTC. Translating it yields CASSPEGTTTYSKEQYF.

This chain connects TRBV5-3 to TRBJ1-5; 8 bases agree with TRBD1. TRBV5-3 is an ORF; its function is uncertain. J was trimmed by 0 bases and V by 0 bases; bases with no gene match: 8. The CDR3 spans 18 residues. Here the CDR3 DNA reads TGTGCCAGAAGCTTGGCCCAGACAGGGGTATATAGCAATCAGCCCCAGCATTTT. Amino acids: CARSLAQTGVYSNQPQHF.

The rearrangement links TRBV5-1 to TRBJ1-1, with D perhaps matching TRBD1 (6 bases). Germline-derived CDR1 and CDR2 are SGHRS and YFSETQ. There are 14 residues in the CDR3. Trimming pared 7 bases from V and 8 bases from J, leaving 21 bases between. CDR3 residues: CASGNMDSRKEAFF. DNA for the CDR3: TGCGCCAGCGGGAACATGGACAGCAGAAAGGAAGCTTTCTTT.

V gene TRBV11-1 combines with J gene TRBJ2-7, with 11 nucleotides matching TRBD2. The germline CDR1 and CDR2 sequences are SGHAT and FQDESV (reference sequence). J lost 6 bases, V lost 2 bases, and 3 bases had no gene match. The CDR3 is 14 amino acids. Written as DNA, the CDR3 is TGTGCCAGCAGCTTACTAGCGGGAGGTGGCGAGCAGTACTTC. Protein sequence: CASSLLAGGGEQYF. The complete variable domain, with remaining parts taken from reference TRBV11-1 and TRBJ2-7, reads EAEVAQSPRYKITEKSQAVAFWCDPISGHATLYWYRQILGQGPELLVQFQDESVVDDSQLPKDRFSAERLKGVDSTLKIQPAELGDSAMYLCASSLLAGGGEQYFGPGTRLTVT.

The chain links TRBV6-5 to TRBJ2-7, with D possibly matching TRBD1 (5 bases). Germline V gives CDR1 MNHEY, CDR2 SVGAGI. The V end was cut by 7 bases, the J end by 3 bases, with 13 bases between. The CDR3 is made up of 13 amino acids. CDR3 sequence: CASNHQDNYEQYF. DNA for the CDR3: TGTGCCAGCAACCACCAGGACAACTACGAGCAGTACTTC.

The gene calls are TRBV20-1 and TRBJ1-1; perhaps TRBD1 as D (5 bases). Germline loops: CDR1 DFQATT, CDR2 SNEGSKA (reference sequence). The CDR3 runs 11 residues. CDR3 sequence reads: CRAPGGTEAFF. In DNA, the CDR3 is TGCAGGGCCCCGGGGGGCACTGAAGCTTTCTTT.

CDR3 nucleotide sequence: TGTGCCAGCAGCTATGGGACAGTCTCTGAGAGGGGCTACACCTTC. Its translation: CASSYGTVSERGYTF. This chain uses TRBV5-6 with TRBJ1-2, with 7 bases that match TRBD1. This CDR3 has 15 residues. Germline V CDR1 and CDR2: SGHDT, YYEEEE. With V trimmed by 3 bases and J by 8 bases, 13 bases remained unmatched.